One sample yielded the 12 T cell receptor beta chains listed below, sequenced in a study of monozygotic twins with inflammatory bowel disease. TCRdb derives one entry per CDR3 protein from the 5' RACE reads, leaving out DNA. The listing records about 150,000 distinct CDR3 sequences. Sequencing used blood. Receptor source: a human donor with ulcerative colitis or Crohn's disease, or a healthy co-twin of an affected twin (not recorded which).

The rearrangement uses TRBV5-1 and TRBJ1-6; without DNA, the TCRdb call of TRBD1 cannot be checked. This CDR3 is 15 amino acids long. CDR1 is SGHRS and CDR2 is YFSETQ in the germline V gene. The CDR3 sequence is CASSLVQADNSPLHF. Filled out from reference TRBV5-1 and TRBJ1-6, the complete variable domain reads KAGVTQTPRYLIKTRGQQVTLSCSPISGHRSVSWYQQTPGQGLQFLFEYFSETQRNKGNFPGRFSGRQFSNSRSEMNVSTLELGDSALYLCASSLVQADNSPLHFGNGTRLTVT.

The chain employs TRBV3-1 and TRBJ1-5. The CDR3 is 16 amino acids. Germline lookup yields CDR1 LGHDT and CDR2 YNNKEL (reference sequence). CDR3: CASSQDRTSGRQPQHF.

The CDR3 sequence: CASRYRTGSNQPQHF. The chain joins TRBV2 to TRBJ1-5; TCRdb's D gene call, TRBD1, goes unchecked for lack of DNA. This CDR3 has 15 amino acids. Germline loops: CDR1 SNHLY, CDR2 FYNNEI. The full variable domain, completed using reference TRBV2 and TRBJ1-5, is EPEVTQTPSHQVTQMGQEVILRCVPISNHLYFYWYRQILGQKVEFLVSFYNNEISEKSEIFDDQFSVERPDGSNFTLKIRSTKLEDSAMYFCASRYRTGSNQPQHFGDGTRLSIL.

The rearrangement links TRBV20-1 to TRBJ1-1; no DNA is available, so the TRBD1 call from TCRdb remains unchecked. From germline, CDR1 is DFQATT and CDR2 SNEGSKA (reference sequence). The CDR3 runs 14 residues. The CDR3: CSARDQGHLIEAFF.

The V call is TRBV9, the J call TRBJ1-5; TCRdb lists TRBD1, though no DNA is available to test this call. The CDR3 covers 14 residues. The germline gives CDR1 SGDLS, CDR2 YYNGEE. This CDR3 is CASSVGGLNQPQHF.

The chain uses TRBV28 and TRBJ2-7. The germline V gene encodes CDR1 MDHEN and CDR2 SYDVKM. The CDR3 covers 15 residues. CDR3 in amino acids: CASSPIRTSPYEQYF.

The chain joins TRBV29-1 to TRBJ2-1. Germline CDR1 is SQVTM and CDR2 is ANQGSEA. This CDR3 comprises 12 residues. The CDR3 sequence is CSISDRNNEQFF.

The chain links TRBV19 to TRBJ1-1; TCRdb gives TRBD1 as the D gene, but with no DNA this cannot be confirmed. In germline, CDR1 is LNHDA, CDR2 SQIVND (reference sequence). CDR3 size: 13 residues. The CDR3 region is CASSQGAWTEAFF.

This CDR3 reads CSVDEGLGANVLTF. This rearrangement joins TRBV29-1 to TRBJ2-6. CDR3 length equals 14 residues. Looked up from germline, CDR1 is SQVTM and CDR2 is ANQGSEA.

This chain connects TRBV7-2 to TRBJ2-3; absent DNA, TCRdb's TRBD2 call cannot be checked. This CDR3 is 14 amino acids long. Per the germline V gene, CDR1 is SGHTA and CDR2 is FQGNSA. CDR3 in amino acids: CATRTSGREDTQYF.

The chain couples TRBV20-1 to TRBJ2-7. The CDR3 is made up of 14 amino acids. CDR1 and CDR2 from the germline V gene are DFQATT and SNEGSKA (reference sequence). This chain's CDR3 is CSARSDREVYEQYF.

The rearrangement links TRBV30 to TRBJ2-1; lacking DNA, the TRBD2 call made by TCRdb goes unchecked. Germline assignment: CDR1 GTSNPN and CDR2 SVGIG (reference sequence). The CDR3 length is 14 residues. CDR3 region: CACQSGRSHNEQFF.